The rows below give T cell receptor beta chains drawn from one sample of a study of T cells in localized non-small cell lung cancer. Sequencing used immunoSEQ multiplex PCR; TCRdb keeps in-frame clones, though not all of them. The sample has around 3,000 clones; roughly 25% are singletons. Here the sequenced sample was lung tumor tissue, taken before any cancer treatment. The receptors shown here come from a male donor older than 55 with stage III lung adenocarcinoma. Each CDR3 is given without its conserved first and last residue. The order of the fields is V gene, J gene, CDR3 length, CDR3 protein.

V gene: TRBV6-8
J gene: TRBJ1-1
CDR3 length: 11
CDR3 protein: ASRERKNTEAF

V gene: TRBV5-1
J gene: TRBJ2-7
CDR3 length: 14
CDR3 protein: ASSSLPGQGVYEQY

V gene: TRBV9
J gene: TRBJ1-6
CDR3 length: 12
CDR3 protein: ASSVAGYNSPLH

V gene: TRBV19
J gene: TRBJ2-7
CDR3 length: 12
CDR3 protein: ASSLGQNTYEQY

V gene: TRBV7-1
J gene: TRBJ2-2
CDR3 length: 11
CDR3 protein: ASSLTNTGELF

V gene: TRBV6-8
J gene: TRBJ2-5
CDR3 length: 14
CDR3 protein: ASSYSRALTQETQY

V gene: TRBV18
J gene: TRBJ1-5
CDR3 length: 14
CDR3 protein: ASSPTTGGVNQPQH

V gene: TRBV6-8
J gene: TRBJ1-1
CDR3 length: 12
CDR3 protein: ASSGAPMNTEAF

V gene: TRBV9
J gene: TRBJ1-1
CDR3 length: 11
CDR3 protein: ASSVELNTEAF

V gene: TRBV25-1
J gene: TRBJ2-1
CDR3 length: 12
CDR3 protein: ASSVASGNNEQF

V gene: TRBV6-8
J gene: TRBJ1-2
CDR3 length: 11
CDR3 protein: ASSYSHTDGYT

V gene: TRBV6-8
J gene: TRBJ1-2
CDR3 length: 11
CDR3 protein: ASSNGANYGYT

V gene: TRBV18
J gene: TRBJ2-3
CDR3 length: 10
CDR3 protein: ASSLGRDTQY

V gene: TRBV10-2
J gene: TRBJ1-1
CDR3 length: 11
CDR3 protein: ASSGWGIAEAF

V gene: TRBV28
J gene: TRBJ2-3
CDR3 length: 10
CDR3 protein: ASKFLTDTQY

V gene: TRBV9
J gene: TRBJ1-4
CDR3 length: 15
CDR3 protein: ASSVDQGTGSWEKLF

V gene: TRBV18
J gene: TRBJ1-1
CDR3 length: 14
CDR3 protein: ASSPYVGDSETEAF

V gene: TRBV18
J gene: TRBJ2-3
CDR3 length: 12
CDR3 protein: ASSLLPSTDTQY

V gene: TRBV9
J gene: TRBJ2-2
CDR3 length: 11
CDR3 protein: ASTVDLTGELF

V gene: TRBV19
J gene: TRBJ1-1
CDR3 length: 12
CDR3 protein: ASRTGTGNTEAF

V gene: TRBV6-1
J gene: TRBJ2-7
CDR3 length: 10
CDR3 protein: ASSEASPEQY

V gene: TRBV23-1
J gene: TRBJ2-7
CDR3 length: 14
CDR3 protein: ASSQGPGQMIYEQY

V gene: TRBV30
J gene: TRBJ1-1
CDR3 length: 11
CDR3 protein: ASQGSVNTEAF

V gene: TRBV19
J gene: TRBJ1-1
CDR3 length: 11
CDR3 protein: ASSIPQSIEAF